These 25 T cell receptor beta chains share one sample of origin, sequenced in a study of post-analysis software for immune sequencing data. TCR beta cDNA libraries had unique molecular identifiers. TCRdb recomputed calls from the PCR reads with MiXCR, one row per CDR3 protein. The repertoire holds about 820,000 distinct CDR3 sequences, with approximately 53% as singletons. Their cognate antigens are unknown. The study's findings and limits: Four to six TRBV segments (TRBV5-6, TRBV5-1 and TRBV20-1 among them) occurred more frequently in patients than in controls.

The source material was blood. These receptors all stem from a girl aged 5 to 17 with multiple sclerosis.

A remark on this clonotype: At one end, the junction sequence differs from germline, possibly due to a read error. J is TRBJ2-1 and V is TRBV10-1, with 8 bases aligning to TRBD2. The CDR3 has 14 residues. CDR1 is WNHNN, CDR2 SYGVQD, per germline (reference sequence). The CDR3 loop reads CASSVREAYSEQFF. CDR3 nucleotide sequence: TGCGCCAGCAGTGTGCGGGAGGCCTACAGTGAGCAGTTCTTC.

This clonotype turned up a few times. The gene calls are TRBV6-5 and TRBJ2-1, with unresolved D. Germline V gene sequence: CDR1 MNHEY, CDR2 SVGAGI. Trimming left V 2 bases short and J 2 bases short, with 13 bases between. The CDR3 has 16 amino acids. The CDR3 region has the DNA TGTGCCAGCAGTTACGATCTCAGCTCGACCTACAATGAGCAGTTCTTC. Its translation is CASSYDLSSTYNEQFF.

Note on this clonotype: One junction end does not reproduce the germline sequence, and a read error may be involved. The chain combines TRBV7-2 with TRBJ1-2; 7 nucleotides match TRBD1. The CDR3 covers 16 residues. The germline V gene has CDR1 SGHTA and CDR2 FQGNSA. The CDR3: CASSLAVWDRSYGYTF. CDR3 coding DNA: TGTGCCAGCAGCCTAGCCGTGTGGGACAGAAGTTATGGCTACACCTTC.

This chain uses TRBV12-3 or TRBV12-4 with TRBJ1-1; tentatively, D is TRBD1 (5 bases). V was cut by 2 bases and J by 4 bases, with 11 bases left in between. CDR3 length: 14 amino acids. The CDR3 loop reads CASSLTGRGTEAFF. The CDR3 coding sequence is TGTGCCAGCAGTTTAACGGGACGGGGCACTGAAGCTTTCTTT.

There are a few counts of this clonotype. CDR3 residues: CASGARIYEQYF. The CDR3 nucleotides are TGTGCCAGCGGGGCCAGAATCTACGAGCAGTACTTC. This chain links TRBV6-6 with TRBJ2-7, with D maybe TRBD1 (5 bases). V was trimmed by 8 bases and J by 3 bases, leaving 11 bases between them. The germline V gene encodes CDR1 MNHNY and CDR2 SVGAGI (reference sequence). CDR3 length equals 12 residues.

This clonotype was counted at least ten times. The DNA for the CDR3 is TGCAGCGACCGCAGGGGAGAGACCCAGTACTTC. Its protein product is CSDRRGETQYF. The chain recombines TRBV29-1 with TRBJ2-5; D perhaps matches TRBD1 (6 bases). CDR1 and CDR2 from the germline V gene are SQVTM and ANQGSEA. The CDR3 consists of 11 residues. V lost 7 bases to trimming and J lost 4 bases, with 10 bases between them.

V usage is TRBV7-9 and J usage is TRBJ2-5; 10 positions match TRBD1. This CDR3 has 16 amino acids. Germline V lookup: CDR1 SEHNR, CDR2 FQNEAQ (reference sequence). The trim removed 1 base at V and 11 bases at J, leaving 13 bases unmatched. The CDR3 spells CASSLGLGQGYNEQYF. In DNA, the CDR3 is TGTGCCAGCAGCTTAGGGTTGGGACAGGGGTACAATGAGCAGTACTTC.

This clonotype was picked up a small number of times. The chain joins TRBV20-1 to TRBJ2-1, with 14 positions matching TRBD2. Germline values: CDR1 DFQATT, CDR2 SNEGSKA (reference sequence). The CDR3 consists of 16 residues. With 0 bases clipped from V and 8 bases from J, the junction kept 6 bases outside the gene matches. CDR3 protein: CSARDLGTSGSHEQFF. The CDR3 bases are TGCAGTGCTAGAGATCTTGGGACTAGCGGGAGTCATGAGCAGTTCTTC.

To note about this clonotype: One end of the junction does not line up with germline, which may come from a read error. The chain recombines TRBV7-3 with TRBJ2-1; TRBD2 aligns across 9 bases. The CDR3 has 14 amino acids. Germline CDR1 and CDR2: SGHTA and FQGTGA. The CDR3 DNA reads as TGTGCCAGCAGCTCGGGACTAGCTTACAATCAGCAGTTCTTC. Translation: CASSSGLAYNQQFF.

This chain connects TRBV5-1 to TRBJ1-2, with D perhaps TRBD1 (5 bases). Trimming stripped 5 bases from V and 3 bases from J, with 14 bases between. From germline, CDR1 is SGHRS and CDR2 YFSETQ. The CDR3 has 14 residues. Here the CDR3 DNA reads TGCGCCAGCAGGCAGACCGGGACCGACTATGGCTACACCTTC. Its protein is CASRQTGTDYGYTF.

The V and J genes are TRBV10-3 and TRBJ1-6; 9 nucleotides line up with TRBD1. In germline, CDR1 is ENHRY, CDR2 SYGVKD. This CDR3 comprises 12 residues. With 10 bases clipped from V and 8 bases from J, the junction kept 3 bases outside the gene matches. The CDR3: CANRDRDSPLHF. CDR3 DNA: TGTGCCAACAGGGACAGGGATTCACCCCTCCACTTT.

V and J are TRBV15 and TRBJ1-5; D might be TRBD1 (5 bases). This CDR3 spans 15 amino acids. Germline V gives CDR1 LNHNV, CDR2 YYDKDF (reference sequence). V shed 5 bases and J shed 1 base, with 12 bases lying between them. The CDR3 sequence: CATSLQGGSNQPQHF. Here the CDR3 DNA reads TGTGCCACCAGCCTCCAGGGTGGAAGCAATCAGCCCCAGCATTTT.

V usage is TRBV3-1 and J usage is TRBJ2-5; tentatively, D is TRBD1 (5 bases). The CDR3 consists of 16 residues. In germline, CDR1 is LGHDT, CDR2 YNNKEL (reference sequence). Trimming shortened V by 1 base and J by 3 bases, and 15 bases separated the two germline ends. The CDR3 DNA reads TGTGCCAGCAGCCAAGGGACATGGGTCTCCGAAGAGACCCAGTACTTC. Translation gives CASSQGTWVSEETQYF.

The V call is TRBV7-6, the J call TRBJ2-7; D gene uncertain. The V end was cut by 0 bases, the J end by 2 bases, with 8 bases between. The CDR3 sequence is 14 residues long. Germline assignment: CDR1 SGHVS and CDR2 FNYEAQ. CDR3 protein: CASSLAVPPYEQYF. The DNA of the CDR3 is TGTGCCAGCAGCTTAGCGGTTCCTCCCTACGAGCAGTACTTC. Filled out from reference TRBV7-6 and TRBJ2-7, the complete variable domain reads GAGVSQSPRYKVTKRGQDVALRCDPISGHVSLYWYRQALGQGPEFLTYFNYEAQQDKSGLPNDRFSAERPEGSISTLTIQRTEQRDSAMYRCASSLAVPPYEQYFGPGTRLTVT.

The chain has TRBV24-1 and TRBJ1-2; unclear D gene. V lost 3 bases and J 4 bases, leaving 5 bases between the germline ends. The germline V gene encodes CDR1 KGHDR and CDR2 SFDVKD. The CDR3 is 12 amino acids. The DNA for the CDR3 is TGTGCCACCAGTGATAGTAGCTATGGCTACACCTTC. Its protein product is CATSDSSYGYTF.

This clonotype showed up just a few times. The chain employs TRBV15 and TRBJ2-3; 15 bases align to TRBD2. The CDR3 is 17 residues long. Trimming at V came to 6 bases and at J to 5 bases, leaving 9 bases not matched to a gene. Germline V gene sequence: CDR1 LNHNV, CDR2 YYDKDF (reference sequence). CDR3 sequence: CATRGLAGGPAQDTQYF. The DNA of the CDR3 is TGTGCCACCAGGGGACTAGCGGGAGGCCCAGCCCAAGATACGCAGTATTTT.

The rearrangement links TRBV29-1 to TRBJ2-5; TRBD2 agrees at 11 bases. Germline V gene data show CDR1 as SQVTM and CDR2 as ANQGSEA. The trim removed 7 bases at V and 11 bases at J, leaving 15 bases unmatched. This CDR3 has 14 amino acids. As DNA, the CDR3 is TGCAGCGCTAGACTAGCGGGGATCTACAATGAGCAGTACTTC. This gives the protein CSARLAGIYNEQYF.

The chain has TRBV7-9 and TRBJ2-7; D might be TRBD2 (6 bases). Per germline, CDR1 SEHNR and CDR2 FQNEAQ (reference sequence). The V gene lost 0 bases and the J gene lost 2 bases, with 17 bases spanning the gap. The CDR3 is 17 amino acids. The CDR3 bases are TGTGCCAGCAGCTTAGCGGAGGGTCAAGAAAGGACCTACGAGCAGTACTTC. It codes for CASSLAEGQERTYEQYF.

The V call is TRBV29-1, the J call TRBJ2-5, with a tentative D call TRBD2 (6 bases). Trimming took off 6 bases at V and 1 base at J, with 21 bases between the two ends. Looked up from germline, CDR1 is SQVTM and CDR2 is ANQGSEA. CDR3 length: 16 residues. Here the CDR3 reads CSVQTVRGTLQETQYF. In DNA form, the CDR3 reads TGCAGCGTCCAAACCGTCCGCGGGACTCTCCAAGAGACCCAGTACTTC.

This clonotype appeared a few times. The DNA for the CDR3 is TGTGCCAGCTCACCGGGGGGACTAGAGACCCAGTACTTC. Translating gives CASSPGGLETQYF. The V call is TRBV18, the J call TRBJ2-5; D is perhaps TRBD2 (6 bases). The CDR3 runs to 13 residues. Trimming pared 3 bases from V and 4 bases from J, leaving 9 bases between. The germline CDR1 and CDR2 sequences are KGHSH and LQKENI.

The CDR3 coding sequence is TGTGCCAGCAAAGCAGGGGGCCGCTATGGCTACACCTTC. This sequence encodes CASKAGGRYGYTF. V and J are TRBV27 and TRBJ1-2; 8 nucleotides align to TRBD1. Looked up from germline, CDR1 is MNHEY and CDR2 is SMNVEV (reference sequence). This CDR3 region has 13 residues. V was pared by 7 bases and J by 4 bases, with 5 bases of the junction left unmatched.

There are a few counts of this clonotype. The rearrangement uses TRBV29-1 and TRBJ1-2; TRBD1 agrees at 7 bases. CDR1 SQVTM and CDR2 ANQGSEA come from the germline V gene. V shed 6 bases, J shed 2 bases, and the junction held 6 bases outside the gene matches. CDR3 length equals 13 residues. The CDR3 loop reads CSVRKQGNYGYTF. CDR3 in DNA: TGCAGCGTGCGGAAACAGGGGAACTATGGCTACACCTTC. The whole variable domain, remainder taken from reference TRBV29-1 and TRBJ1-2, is SAVISQKPSRDICQRGTSLTIQCQVDSQVTMMFWYRQQPGQSLTLIATANQGSEATYESGFVIDKFPISRPNLTFSTLTVSNMSPEDSSIYLCSVRKQGNYGYTFGSGTRLTVV.

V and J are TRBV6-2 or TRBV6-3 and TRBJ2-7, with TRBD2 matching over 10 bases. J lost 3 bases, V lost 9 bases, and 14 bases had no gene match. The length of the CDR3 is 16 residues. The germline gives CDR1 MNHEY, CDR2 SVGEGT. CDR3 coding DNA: TGTGCCAGTCAGAGACTAGCGGGTCTCACGAACTACGAGCAGTACTTC. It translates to CASQRLAGLTNYEQYF.

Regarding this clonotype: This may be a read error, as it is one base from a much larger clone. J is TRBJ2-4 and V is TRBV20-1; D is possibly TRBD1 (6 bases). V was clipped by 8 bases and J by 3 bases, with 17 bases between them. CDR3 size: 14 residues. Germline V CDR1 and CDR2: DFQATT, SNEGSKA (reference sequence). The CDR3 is CSPRGATDKNIQYF. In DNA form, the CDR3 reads TGCAGTCCCAGGGGAGCGACAGACAAAAACATTCAGTACTTC.

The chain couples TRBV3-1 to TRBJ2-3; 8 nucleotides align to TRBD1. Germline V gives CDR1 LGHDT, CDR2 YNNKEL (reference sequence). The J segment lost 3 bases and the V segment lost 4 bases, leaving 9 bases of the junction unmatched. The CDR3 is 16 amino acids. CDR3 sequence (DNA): TGTGCCAGCAGCCGACTCAAGGGACAGGATACAGATACGCAGTATTTT. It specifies CASSRLKGQDTDTQYF.